Sequencing of this T cell receptor (beta chain) was carried out in a study of blood T cell repertoires in COVID-19. Study details: Sites across the United States, Italy and Spain contributed samples from acute and convalescent COVID-19.

Trimming took 3 bases from V and 7 from J; bases not matched to a gene: 15. The CDR3 runs 18 residues. Per the germline V gene, CDR1 is SGDLS and CDR2 is YYNGEE. Methods used by the authors: Reference gene primers were amplified, and this amplification served to estimate nucleated cell counts. Measured with immunoSEQ multiplex PCR; TCRdb has only the in-frame clones, and not every one. V, J and clone size are taken as reported in that table, and D and trimming were inferred from the DNA itself. This sample yields fewer than 30,000 clones, of which 65% to 85% are seen a single time; more than 15% belongs to the top ten.

Sequenced input: peripheral blood. V and J are TRBV9 and TRBJ2-1, with 11 bases fitting TRBD2. The receptor was isolated from a woman aged 55-69 years with acute or convalescent COVID-19. In DNA form, the CDR3 reads TGTGCCAGCAGCGCCGGACTAGCGGGCGGACGAAGGGGAAATGAGCAGTTCTTC. Translation: CASSAGLAGGRRGNEQFF.